The source of this T cell receptor (beta chain) is a study of shared clonotypes between healthy human individuals. Sorted-subset replicate PCRs used 200 ng DNA, some 30,000 T cell genomes. Libraries were prepared by immunoSEQ multiplex PCR; TCRdb keeps only in-frame clonotypes and omits some of them. The sample holds about 1 million clones, 60% to 80% seen once. Overall study findings and caveats: Large depth notwithstanding, sorted-subset sequencing proved incomplete by rarefaction. Clonotypes that were shared across a handful of donors made up about 4.5% of naive CD4 clonotypes.

About this clone itself: Its target is not known.

The CDR3 contains 13 residues. Germline values: CDR1 SQVTM, CDR2 ANQGSEA. The V end lost 3 bases, the J end lost 3 bases, and 11 bases lay between the germline ends. None of the donors, who were healthy HIV-negative adults, had recently had acute infections or vaccinations. The V and J genes are TRBV29-1 and TRBJ1-1; D is undetermined. The sequence derives from a young man in good health. The sample consisted of memory CD4+ T cells sorted from blood. Subset reported: CD45RA-negative fraction. CDR3 coding DNA: TGCAGCGTTGATGGCCTTGGGGACACTGAAGCTTTCTTT. Amino acid sequence: CSVDGLGDTEAFF. Full variable domain (missing parts from reference TRBV29-1 and TRBJ1-1): SAVISQKPSRDICQRGTSLTIQCQVDSQVTMMFWYRQQPGQSLTLIATANQGSEATYESGFVIDKFPISRPNLTFSTLTVSNMSPEDSSIYLCSVDGLGDTEAFFGQGTRLTVV.